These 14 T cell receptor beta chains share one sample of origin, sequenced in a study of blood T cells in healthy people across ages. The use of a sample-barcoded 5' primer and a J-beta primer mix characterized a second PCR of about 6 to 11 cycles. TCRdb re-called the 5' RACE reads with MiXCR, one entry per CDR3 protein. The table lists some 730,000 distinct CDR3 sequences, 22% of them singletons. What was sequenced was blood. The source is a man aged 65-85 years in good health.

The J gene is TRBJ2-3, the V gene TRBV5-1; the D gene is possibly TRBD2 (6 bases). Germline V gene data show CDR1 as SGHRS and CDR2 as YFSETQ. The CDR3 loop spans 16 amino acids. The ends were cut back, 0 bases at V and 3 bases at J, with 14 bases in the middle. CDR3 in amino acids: CASSLGAPGGTDTQYF. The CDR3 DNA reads TGCGCCAGCAGCTTGGGGGCCCCCGGGGGAACAGATACGCAGTATTTT.

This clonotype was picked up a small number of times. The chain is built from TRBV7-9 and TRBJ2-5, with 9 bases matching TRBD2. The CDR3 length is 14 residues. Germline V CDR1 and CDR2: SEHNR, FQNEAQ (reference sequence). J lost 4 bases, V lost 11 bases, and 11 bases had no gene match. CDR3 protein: CAARLAERGETQYF. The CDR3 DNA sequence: TGTGCCGCAAGACTAGCGGAGAGAGGAGAGACCCAGTACTTC.

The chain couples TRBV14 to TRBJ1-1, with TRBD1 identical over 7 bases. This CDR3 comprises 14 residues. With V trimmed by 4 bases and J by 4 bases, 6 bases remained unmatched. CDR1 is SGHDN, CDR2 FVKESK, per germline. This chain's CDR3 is CASSRQGRVTEAFF. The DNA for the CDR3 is TGTGCCAGCAGCCGACAGGGTAGGGTCACTGAAGCTTTCTTT.

As DNA, the CDR3 is TGTGCCTGCCAAAGACTAGCGGGAATACGTGAGCAGTTCTTC. Translating it yields CACQRLAGIREQFF. V usage is TRBV30 and J usage is TRBJ2-1; 11 bases map to TRBD2. The CDR3 extends over 14 amino acids. V was clipped by 6 bases and J by 9 bases; unmatched bases: 10. Looked up from germline, CDR1 is GTSNPN and CDR2 is SVGIG (reference sequence). The full variable domain, rest sourced from reference TRBV30 and TRBJ2-1, is SQTIHQWPATLVQPVGSPLSLECTVEGTSNPNLYWYRQAAGRGLQLLFYSVGIGQISSEVPQNLSASRPQDRQFILSSKKLLLSDSGFYLCACQRLAGIREQFFGPGTRLTVL.

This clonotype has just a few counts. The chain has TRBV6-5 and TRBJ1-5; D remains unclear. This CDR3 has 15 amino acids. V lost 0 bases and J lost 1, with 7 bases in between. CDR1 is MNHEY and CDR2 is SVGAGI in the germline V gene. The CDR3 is CASSYSPRSNQPQHF. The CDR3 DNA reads TGTGCCAGCAGTTACTCGCCCAGGAGCAATCAGCCCCAGCATTTT.

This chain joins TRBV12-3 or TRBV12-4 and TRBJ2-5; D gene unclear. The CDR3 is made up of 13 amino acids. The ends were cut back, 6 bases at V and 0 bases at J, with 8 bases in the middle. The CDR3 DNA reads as TGTGCCAGCAGCGTGAGAGACCAAGAGACCCAGTACTTC. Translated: CASSVRDQETQYF.

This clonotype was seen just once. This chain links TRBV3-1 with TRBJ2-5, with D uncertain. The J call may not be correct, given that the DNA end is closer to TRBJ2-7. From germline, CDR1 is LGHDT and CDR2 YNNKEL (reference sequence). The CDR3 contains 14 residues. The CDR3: CASSQSLSRYEQYF. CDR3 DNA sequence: TGTGCCAGCAGCCAATCGCTTAGTAGGTACGAGCAGTACTTC.

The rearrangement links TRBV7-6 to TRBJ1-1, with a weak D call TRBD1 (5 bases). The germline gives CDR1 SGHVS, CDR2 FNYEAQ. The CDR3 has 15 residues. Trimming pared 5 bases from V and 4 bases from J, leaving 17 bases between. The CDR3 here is CASSRGSGVGTEAFF. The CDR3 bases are TGTGCCAGCAGCCGGGGCTCGGGGGTGGGCACTGAAGCTTTCTTT.

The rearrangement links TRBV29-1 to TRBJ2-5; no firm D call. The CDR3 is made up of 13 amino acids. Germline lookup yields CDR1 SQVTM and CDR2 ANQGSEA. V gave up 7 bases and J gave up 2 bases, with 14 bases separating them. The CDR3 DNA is TGCAGCGCTCCACAACCCGGGCAAGAGACCCAGTACTTC. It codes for CSAPQPGQETQYF.

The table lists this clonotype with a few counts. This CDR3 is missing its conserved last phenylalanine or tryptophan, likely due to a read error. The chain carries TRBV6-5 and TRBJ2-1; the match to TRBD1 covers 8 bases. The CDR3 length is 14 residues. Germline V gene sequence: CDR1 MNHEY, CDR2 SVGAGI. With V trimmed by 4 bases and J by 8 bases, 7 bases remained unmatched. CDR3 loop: CASSLDRGGDEQFS. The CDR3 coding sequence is TGTGCCAGCAGTTTAGACAGGGGAGGAGATGAGCAGTTCTCC.

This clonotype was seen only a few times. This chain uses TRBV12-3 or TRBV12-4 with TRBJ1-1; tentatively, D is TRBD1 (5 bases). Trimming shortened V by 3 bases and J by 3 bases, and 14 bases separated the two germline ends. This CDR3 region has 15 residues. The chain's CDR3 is CASSFWQSGDTEAFF. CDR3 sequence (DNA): TGTGCCAGCAGTTTCTGGCAGTCGGGGGACACTGAAGCTTTCTTT.

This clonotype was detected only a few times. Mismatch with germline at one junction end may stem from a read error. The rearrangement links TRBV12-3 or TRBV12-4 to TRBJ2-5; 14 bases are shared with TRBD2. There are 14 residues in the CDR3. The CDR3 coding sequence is TGTGCCAGCAGTTTTGGACTAGCGGGGGGTCCAGGGTTCTTC. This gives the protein CASSFGLAGGPGFF.

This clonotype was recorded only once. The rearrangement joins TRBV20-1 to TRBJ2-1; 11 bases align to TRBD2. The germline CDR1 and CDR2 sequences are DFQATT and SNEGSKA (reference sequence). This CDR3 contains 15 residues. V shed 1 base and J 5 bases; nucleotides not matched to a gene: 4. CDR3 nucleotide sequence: TGCAGTGCTAGAGGGACTAGCGGGCAGGACAATGAGCAGTTCTTC. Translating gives CSARGTSGQDNEQFF.

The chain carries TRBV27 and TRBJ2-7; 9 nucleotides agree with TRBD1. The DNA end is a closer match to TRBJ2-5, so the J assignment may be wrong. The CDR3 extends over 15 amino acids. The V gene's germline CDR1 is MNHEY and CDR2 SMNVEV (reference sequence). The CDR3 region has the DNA TGTGCCAGCAGTTCCCAACAGGGGGCCCAAGAGACCCAGTACTTC. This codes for CASSSQQGAQETQYF.